The clone carrying this T cell receptor (beta chain) was seen ten or more times. Antigen unknown. Read sequence stops 3 residues before the CDR3 end, and the germline J gene provides the missing end. Trimming shortened V by 2 bases and J by 5 bases, and 19 bases separated the two germline ends. The CDR3 runs 17 residues. From germline, CDR1 is LNHDA and CDR2 SQIVND (reference sequence). The sample originates from a study of T cell clonality in common variable immunodeficiency. Clones were read by immunoSEQ multiplex PCR, and TCRdb kept only the in-frame ones, dropping some. Observed are roughly 40,000 clones, no singletons, with the top ten taking about 1.3%. Study outcomes and limitations: Compared with healthy controls, CVID subjects showed increased TCRbeta clonality, mostly in about a third.

Source material: peripheral blood mononuclear cells. V and J are TRBV19 and TRBJ2-1; a possible D gene is TRBD2 (8 bases). The source is a person between 18 and 75 years old in good health. This CDR3 reads CASSIKGAGGQNNEQFF. CDR3 bases read: TGTGCCAGTAGTATAAAGGGGGCGGGAGGCCAGAACAATGAG. The full variable domain, in which reference TRBV19 and TRBJ2-1 provide the parts outside the CDR3, is DGGITQSPKYLFRKEGQNVTLSCEQNLNHDAMYWYRQDPGQGLRLIYYSQIVNDFQKGDIAEGYSVSREKKESFPLTVTSAQKNPTAFYLCASSIKGAGGQNNEQFFGPGTRLTVL.